This TCR beta chain was recorded in a study of T-cell memory formation after mild COVID-19. General study points: The SARS-CoV-2 specificity of second-wave clones reaching peak at day 37 remained unverified.

This clonotype was counted a few times. Its antigen is unidentified. Unmatched junction bases numbered 17, after V lost 3 bases and J lost 14 bases. CDR1 and CDR2 (germline): SEHNR, FQNEAQ (reference sequence). The CDR3 runs 15 residues. TCRdb reprocessed the 5' RACE reads with MiXCR, giving one entry per CDR3 protein. The repertoire holds 250,000 to 350,000 distinct CDR3 sequences, with about 16% as singletons. Sequenced material: PBMCs or a T cell subset sorted from them (not recorded which). This TCR came from a man between 18 and 29 years old who had mild COVID-19 (a few samples of this study predate the infection). Cell type and time point are not known. This chain uses TRBV7-9 with TRBJ1-2, with 8 bases matching TRBD1. The CDR3 sequence: CASSFALRDRPVLTF. The DNA of the CDR3 is TGTGCCAGCAGCTTCGCCCTAAGGGACAGGCCGGTTTTGACCTTC. Full variable domain (missing parts from reference TRBV7-9 and TRBJ1-2): DTGVSQNPRHKITKRGQNVTFRCDPISEHNRLYWYRQTLGQGPEFLTYFQNEAQLEKSRLLSDRFSAERPKGSFSTLEIQRTEQGDSAMYLCASSFALRDRPVLTFGSGTRLTVV.